This T cell receptor (beta chain) was retrieved from a study of radiotherapy plus CTLA-4 blockade in lung cancer. Study summary: Objective responses were observed in about 17% of patients, and disease control was achieved by over 30%. Study outcomes and limitations: Early blood T cell clone changes and increased post-radiation serum interferon-beta were reportedly the strongest response predictors.

As for this clone: What it binds is not known.

The germline CDR1 and CDR2 sequences are MNHNS and SASEGT. V dropped 3 bases and J dropped 2; count of bases not matched to a gene: 6. CDR3 length equals 16 residues. Assay: immunoSEQ multiplex PCR; the TCRdb copy retains only in-frame clones and omits some. In the table there are about 49,000 clones, 70% to 90% of which are singletons. The chain joins TRBV6-1 to TRBJ2-1; TRBD2 aligns across 8 bases. The material was peripheral blood, obtained from a patient treated with radiotherapy plus ipilimumab. The TCR comes from a human donor with non-small cell lung cancer whose response to radiotherapy plus ipilimumab could not be evaluated. This CDR3 reads CASSDLAGSPYNEQFF. The CDR3 region has the DNA TGTGCCAGCAGTGACCTAGCGGGTTCCCCCTACAATGAGCAGTTCTTC.